The source of this T cell receptor (beta chain) is a study of cytomegalovirus exposure and HLA in healthy donors. Findings and caveats of the study: The authors confirmed in vitro that a few CMV-associated chains were specific for CMV antigens. A later analysis appeared to link common viral pathogens to several of the most significant clusters. Most CMV-associated TCR beta chains appeared HLA-restricted in a later analysis.

This CDR3 has 15 residues. CDR1 is SNHLY and CDR2 is FYNNEI in the germline V gene. Trimming took 6 bases from V and 3 from J, leaving 18 bases between them. PCR involved 60 Vbeta and 13 Jbeta primers. Method: immunoSEQ multiplex PCR; TCRdb's copy keeps in-frame clones and lacks some. The top ten clones hold around a tenth of a sample with 150,000 to 200,000 clones, 75% to 90% of them seen once. Comment on this clone: Its antigen is currently unknown.

The V and J genes are TRBV2 and TRBJ2-7, with a possible D match to TRBD2 (5 bases). The clonotype originates from a man younger than 35 in good health and CMV-seropositive. The sequencing sample was made of PBMCs. CDR3 in amino acids: CASRYFPGEYYEQYF. In DNA form, the CDR3 reads TGTGCCAGCAGATATTTTCCCGGGGAATACTACGAGCAGTACTTC.